The T cell receptor (beta chain) under discussion was sequenced for a study of T cells in Graves' hyperthyroidism and ophthalmopathy. The germline V and J ends were trimmed by 6 bases and 7 bases, with 31 bases remaining between them. There are 18 residues in the CDR3. Germline V gene sequence: CDR1 SGHTA, CDR2 FQGTGA. Amplified TCR beta CDR3 regions derived from RNA transcripts. During a first-round RT-PCR of the TCR CDR3, the HTBI primer set was used. TCRdb re-called the multiplex PCR reads through MiXCR, storing one row per CDR3 protein. The data hold 200,000 to 300,000 distinct CDR3 sequences, with approximately 25% observed a single time.

The chain has TRBV7-3 and TRBJ2-7; possibly TRBD2 for D (6 bases). This receptor was identified in a woman between 35 and 50 years old with Graves' ophthalmopathy. The material sequenced was blood. In DNA form, the CDR3 reads TGTGCCAGCAGTTCCTTTCGGAGTAGGCGGGAACTTGAGGGGGAGCAGTACTTC. Residues: CASSSFRSRRELEGEQYF.